This TCR beta chain was observed in a study of CD8+ T cells in alopecia areata. This sample's treatment: oral pan-JAK inhibitor, 5-10 mg twice daily. As the sequencing template, cDNA was produced by extracting RNA and reverse transcribing it. Sequenced by immunoSEQ multiplex PCR; TCRdb stores in-frame clones only, minus some. The sample consists of some 200,000 clones, 45% to 75% of them appearing once. This clone has only one observation. The origin of this receptor is a human donor with alopecia areata. The input for sequencing was CD4+ T cells sorted from blood, taken at week 4, from a patient treated with tofacitinib.

CDR3 loop: CASSSRVSGQPQHF. The CDR3 nucleotides read TGTGCCAGCAGCTCCCGGGTCTCCGGTCAGCCCCAGCATTTT. The V gene is TRBV7-9, the J gene TRBJ1-5, with D hard to call. Germline assignment: CDR1 SEHNR and CDR2 FQNEAQ (reference sequence). The V end lost 4 bases, the J end lost 6 bases, and 13 bases lay between the germline ends. The length of the CDR3 is 14 residues.